This TCR beta chain was obtained from a study of blood T cell repertoires in COVID-19. Background on the study: Material from acute and convalescent COVID-19 was sourced from the United States, Italy and Spain. The analysed material was cDNA or gDNA that came from T cells, B-cell-depleted T cells, or PBMCs.

All recovered Cohort 3 donors got two negative PCRs, got clearance, or saw symptom resolution. The V and J ends lost 4 bases and 2 bases respectively, with 13 bases between them. The CDR3 loop spans 14 amino acids. Germline V gene data show CDR1 as SGDLS and CDR2 as YYNGEE. Per the study methods: From reference gene primer amplification, estimates of nucleated cell counts were derived. Data came from immunoSEQ multiplex PCR; TCRdb stores just in-frame clones and leaves some out. Clone size and V and J calls were adopted from that table, with D and trimming inferred from the DNA. The repertoire includes hundreds of thousands of clones, about nine tenths of them detected once, and roughly a tenth sits in the top ten.

The chain employs TRBV9 and TRBJ2-7, with D possibly TRBD1 on 6 matching bases. The source material was PBMCs or T cells enriched from blood (not recorded which). This receptor was taken from a woman aged 35 to 49 who had recovered from COVID-19. Here the CDR3 reads CASSRLDSAYEQYF. The CDR3 coding sequence is TGTGCCAGCAGCCGATTGGACAGTGCCTACGAGCAGTACTTC.